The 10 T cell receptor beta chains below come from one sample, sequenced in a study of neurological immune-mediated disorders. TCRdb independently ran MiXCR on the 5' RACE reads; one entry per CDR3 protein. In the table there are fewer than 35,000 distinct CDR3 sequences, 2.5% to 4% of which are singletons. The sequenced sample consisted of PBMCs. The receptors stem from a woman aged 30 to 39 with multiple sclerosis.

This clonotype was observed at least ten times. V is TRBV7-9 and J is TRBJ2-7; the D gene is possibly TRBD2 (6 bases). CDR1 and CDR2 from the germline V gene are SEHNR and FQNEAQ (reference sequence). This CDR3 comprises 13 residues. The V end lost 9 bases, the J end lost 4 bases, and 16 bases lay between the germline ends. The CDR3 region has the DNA TGTGCCAGTTCGGGGATGAGCGGGTACGAGCAGTACTTC. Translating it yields CASSGMSGYEQYF.

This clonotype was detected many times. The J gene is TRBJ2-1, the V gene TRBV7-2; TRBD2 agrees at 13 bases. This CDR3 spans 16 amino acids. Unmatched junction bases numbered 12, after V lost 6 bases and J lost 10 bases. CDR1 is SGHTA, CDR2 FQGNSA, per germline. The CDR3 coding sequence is TGTGCCAGCAGACCAAGGACTAGCGGGGGCGGGGGGGAGCAGTTCTTC. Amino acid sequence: CASRPRTSGGGGEQFF.

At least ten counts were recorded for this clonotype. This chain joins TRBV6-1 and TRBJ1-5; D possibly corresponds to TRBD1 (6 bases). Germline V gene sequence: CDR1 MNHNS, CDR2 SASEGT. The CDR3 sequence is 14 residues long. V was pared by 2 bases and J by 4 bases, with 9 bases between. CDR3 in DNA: TGTGCCAGCAGTGAACGGGGGCAGAATCAGCCCCAGCATTTT. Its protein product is CASSERGQNQPQHF.

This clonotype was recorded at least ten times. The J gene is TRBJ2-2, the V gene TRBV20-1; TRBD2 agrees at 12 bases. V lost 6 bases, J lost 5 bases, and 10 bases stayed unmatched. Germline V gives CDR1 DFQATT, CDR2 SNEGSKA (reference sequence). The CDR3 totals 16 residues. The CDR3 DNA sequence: TGCAGTGCAAAGCAACTAGCGGGGGGAGGGACCGGGGAGCTGTTTTTT. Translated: CSAKQLAGGGTGELFF.

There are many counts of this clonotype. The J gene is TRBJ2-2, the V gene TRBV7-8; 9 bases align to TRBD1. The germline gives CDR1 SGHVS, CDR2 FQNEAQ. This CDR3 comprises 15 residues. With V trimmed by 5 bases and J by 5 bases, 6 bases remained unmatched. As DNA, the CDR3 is TGTGCCAGCAGCATGGGGACAGGGCGAACCGGGGAGCTGTTTTTT. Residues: CASSMGTGRTGELFF.

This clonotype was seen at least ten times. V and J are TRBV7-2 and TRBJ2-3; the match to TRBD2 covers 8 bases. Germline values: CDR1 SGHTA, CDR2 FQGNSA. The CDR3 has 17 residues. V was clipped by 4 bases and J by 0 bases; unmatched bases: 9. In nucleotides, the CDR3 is TGTGCCAGCAGCTGGAAAGCGGGAGCCTCTAGCACAGATACGCAGTATTTT. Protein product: CASSWKAGASSTDTQYF.

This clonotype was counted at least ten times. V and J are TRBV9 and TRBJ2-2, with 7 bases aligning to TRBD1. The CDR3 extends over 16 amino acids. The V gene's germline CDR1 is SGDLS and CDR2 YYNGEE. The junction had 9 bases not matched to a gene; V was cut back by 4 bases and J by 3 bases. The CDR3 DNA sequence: TGTGCCAGCAGCCCTCAGGGGGTCCTATACACCGGGGAGCTGTTTTTT. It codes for CASSPQGVLYTGELFF.

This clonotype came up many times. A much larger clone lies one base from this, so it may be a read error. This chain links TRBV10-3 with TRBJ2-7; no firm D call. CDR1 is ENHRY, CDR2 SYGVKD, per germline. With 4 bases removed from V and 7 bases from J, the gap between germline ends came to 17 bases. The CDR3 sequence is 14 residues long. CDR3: CAISGWVNDEEQYF. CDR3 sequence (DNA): TGTGCCATCAGTGGTTGGGTGAATGACGAAGAGCAGTACTTC.

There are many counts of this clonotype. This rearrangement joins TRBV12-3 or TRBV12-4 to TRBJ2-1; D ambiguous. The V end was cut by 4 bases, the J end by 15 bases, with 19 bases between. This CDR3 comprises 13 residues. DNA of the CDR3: TGTGCCAGCAGTTCGGGCGAGGAGAAGATGAGGTTCTTC. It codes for CASSSGEEKMRFF.

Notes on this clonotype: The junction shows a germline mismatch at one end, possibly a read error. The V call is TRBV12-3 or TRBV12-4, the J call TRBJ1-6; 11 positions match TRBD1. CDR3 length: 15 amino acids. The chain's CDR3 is CASRVGDRGNSPLNF. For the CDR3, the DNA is TGTGCCAGCAGAGTCGGGGACAGGGGGAATTCACCCCTCAACTTT.